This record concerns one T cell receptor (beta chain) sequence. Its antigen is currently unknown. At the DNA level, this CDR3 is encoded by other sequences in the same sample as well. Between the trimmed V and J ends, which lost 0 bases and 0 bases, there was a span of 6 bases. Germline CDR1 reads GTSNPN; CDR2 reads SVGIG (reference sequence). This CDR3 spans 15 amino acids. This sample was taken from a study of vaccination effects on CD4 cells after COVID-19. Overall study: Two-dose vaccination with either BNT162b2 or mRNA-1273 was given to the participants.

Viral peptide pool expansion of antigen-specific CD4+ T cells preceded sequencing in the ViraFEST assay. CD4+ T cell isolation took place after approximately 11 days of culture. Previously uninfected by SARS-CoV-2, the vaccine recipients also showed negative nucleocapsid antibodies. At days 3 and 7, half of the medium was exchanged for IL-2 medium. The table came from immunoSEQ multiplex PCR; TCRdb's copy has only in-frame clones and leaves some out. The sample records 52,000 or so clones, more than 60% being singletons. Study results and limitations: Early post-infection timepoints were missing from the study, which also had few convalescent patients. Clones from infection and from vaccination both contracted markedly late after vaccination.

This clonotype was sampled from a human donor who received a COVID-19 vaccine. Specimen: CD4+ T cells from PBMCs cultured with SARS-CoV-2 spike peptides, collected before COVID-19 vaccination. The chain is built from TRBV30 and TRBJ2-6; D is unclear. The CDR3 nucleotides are TGTGCCTGGAGTGTACTGGGCTCTGGGGCCAACGTCCTGACTTTC. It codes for CAWSVLGSGANVLTF.